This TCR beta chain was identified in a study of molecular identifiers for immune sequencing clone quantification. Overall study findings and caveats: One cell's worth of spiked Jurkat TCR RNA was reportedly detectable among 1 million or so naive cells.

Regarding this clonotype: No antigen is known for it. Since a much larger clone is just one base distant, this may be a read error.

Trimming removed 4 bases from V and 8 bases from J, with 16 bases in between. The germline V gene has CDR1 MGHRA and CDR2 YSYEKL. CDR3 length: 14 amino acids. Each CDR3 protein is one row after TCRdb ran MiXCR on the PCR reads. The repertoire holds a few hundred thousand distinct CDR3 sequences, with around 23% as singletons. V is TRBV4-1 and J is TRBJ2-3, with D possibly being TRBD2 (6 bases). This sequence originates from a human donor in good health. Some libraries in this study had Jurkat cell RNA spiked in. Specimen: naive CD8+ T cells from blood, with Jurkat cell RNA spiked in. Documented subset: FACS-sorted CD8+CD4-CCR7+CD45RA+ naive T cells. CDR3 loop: CASSPGSGIVTQYF. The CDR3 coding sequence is TGCGCCAGCAGCCCCGGTAGCGGAATAGTTACGCAGTATTTT.